Included here is one T cell receptor (beta chain) sequence, with context. Its antigen remains unidentified. This entry comes from a study of cytomegalovirus exposure and HLA in healthy donors. Trimming removed 5 bases from V and 5 bases from J, with 15 bases in between. This CDR3 comprises 14 residues. Germline V CDR1 and CDR2: MNHEY, SVGAGI. The approximately 130-subject validation cohort, separate from the roughly 700-subject first cohort, included the donors. Method: immunoSEQ multiplex PCR; TCRdb's copy keeps in-frame clones and lacks some. Of 55,000 to 70,000 clones listed, about 95% are singletons. Study-level results: Cytomegalovirus association was listed for about 150 TCR beta chains.

The TCR originated in a man aged 18 to 30 in good health and CMV-seronegative. The chain carries TRBV6-5 and TRBJ1-2; D gene uncertain. The specimen was PBMCs. The chain's CDR3 is CASSAAVAAYGYTF. DNA of the CDR3: TGTGCCAGCAGTGCCGCAGTAGCCGCTTATGGCTACACCTTC.